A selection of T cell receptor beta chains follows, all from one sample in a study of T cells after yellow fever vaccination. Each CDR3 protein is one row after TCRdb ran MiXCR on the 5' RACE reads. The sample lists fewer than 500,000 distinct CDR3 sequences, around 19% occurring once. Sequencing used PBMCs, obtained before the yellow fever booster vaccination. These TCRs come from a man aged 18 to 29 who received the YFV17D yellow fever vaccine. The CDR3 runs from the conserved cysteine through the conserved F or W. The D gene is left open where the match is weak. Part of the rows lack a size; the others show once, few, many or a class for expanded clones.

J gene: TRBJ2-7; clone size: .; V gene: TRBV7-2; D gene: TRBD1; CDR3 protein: CASRYDLGQAGGYEQYF; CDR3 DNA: TGTGCCAGCAGATATGACCTCGGACAGGCCGGTGGGTACGAGCAGTACTTC
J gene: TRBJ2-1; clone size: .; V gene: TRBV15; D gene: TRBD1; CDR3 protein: CATSLDRVSYNEQFF; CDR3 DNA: TGTGCCACCAGCCTGGACAGGGTCTCCTACAATGAGCAGTTCTTC
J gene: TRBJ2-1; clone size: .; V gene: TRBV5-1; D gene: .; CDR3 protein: CASSSGGGLQFF; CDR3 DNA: TGCGCCAGCAGCTCCGGTGGAGGGCTTCAGTTCTTC
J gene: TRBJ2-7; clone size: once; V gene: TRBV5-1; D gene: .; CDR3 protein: CASSLVASSSYEQYF; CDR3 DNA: TGCGCCAGCAGCTTGGTGGCATCGTCCTCCTACGAGCAGTACTTC
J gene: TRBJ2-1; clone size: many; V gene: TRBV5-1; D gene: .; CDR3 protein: CASSLALLSYNEQFF; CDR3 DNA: TGCGCCAGCAGCTTGGCCCTACTCTCCTACAATGAGCAGTTCTTC
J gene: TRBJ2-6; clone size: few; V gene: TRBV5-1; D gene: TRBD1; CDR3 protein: CASSLAGQGAGANVLTF; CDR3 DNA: TGCGCCAGCAGCTTGGCAGGACAGGGAGCTGGGGCCAACGTCCTGACTTTC
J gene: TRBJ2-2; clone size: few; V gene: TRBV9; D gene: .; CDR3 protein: CASSVAGGVGGELFF; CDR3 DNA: TGTGCCAGCAGCGTAGCTGGGGGTGTCGGCGGGGAGCTGTTTTTT
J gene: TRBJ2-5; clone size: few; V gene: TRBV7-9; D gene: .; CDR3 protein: CASSPRDGPTQYF; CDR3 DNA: TGTGCCAGCAGCCCCCGGGACGGGCCGACCCAGTACTTC
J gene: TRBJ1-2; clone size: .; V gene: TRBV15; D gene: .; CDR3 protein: CATSRDGPRYTF; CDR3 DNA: TGTGCCACCAGCAGAGATGGGCCGAGGTACACCTTC
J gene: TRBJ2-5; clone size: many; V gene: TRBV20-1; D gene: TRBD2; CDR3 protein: CSARATSGETQYF; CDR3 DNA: TGCAGTGCTAGAGCGACTAGCGGGGAGACCCAGTACTTC
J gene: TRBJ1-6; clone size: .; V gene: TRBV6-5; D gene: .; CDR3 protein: CASSYSLAAGSRSPLHF; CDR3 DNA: TGTGCCAGCAGTTACTCACTTGCTGCAGGGTCTAGGTCACCCCTCCACTTT
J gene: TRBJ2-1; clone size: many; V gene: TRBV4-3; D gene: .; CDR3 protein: CASSQDLQTNSYNEQFF; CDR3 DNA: TGCGCCAGCAGCCAAGACCTCCAGACTAACTCCTACAATGAGCAGTTCTTC
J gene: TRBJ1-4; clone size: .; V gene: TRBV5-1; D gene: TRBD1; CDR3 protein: CASSLDGTGEVKLFF; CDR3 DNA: TGCGCCAGCAGCTTGGATGGGACAGGGGAAGTAAAACTGTTTTTT
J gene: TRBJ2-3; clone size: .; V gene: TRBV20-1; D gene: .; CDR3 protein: CSAPRATDTQYF; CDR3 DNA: TGCAGTGCCCCCAGGGCCACAGATACGCAGTATTTT
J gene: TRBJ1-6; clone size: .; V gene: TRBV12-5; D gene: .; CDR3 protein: CASNFWLSSYNSPLHF; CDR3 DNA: TGTGCTAGTAACTTCTGGCTAAGCTCCTATAATTCACCCCTCCACTTT
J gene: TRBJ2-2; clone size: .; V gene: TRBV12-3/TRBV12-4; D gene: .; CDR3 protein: CASSAAGRGELFF; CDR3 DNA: TGTGCCAGCAGTGCCGCAGGGCGCGGGGAGCTGTTTTTT
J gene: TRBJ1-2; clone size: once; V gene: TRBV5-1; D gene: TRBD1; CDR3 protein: CASTITGDSYGYTF; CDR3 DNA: TGCGCCAGCACCATTACAGGGGATAGTTATGGCTACACCTTC
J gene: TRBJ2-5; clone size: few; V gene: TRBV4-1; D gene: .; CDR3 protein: CASSPSKGRETQYF; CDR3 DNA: TGCGCCAGCAGCCCAAGTAAGGGGAGGGAGACCCAGTACTTC
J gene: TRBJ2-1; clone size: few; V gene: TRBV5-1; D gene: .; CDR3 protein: CASSLAQKARNEQFF; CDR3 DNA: TGCGCCAGCAGCTTGGCGCAGAAGGCACGCAATGAGCAGTTCTTC
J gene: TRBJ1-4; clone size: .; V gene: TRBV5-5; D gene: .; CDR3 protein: CASSQGQKGKLFF; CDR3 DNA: TGTGCCAGCAGCCAAGGACAGAAGGGAAAACTGTTTTTT